The 9 T cell receptor beta chains listed next were all sequenced from one sample in a study of blood T cell repertoires in COVID-19. Generated by immunoSEQ multiplex PCR, the TCRdb table keeps only in-frame clones and is missing some. There are roughly 300,000 clones in the sample; 80% to 95% occur only once, and over 2% lies in the top ten. Material for sequencing was peripheral blood. Every receptor here comes from a woman in her thirties with COVID-19, enrolled during active disease.

The chain is built from TRBV3-1 (or the pseudogene TRBV3-2) and TRBJ2-7; TRBD2 might be the D (6 bases). The CDR3 has 14 amino acids. Germline V gene sequence: CDR1 LGHDT, CDR2 YNNKEL (reference sequence). V lost 3 bases, J lost 2 bases, and 11 bases lay in between. The CDR3 protein is CASSQRGSTYEQYF. The DNA for the CDR3 is TGTGCCAGCAGCCAGCGGGGTTCTACCTACGAGCAGTACTTC.

The chain carries TRBV6-2 or TRBV6-3 and TRBJ1-2; TRBD1 is a possible D gene (5 bases). Trimming removed 0 bases from V and 4 bases from J, with 9 bases in between. This CDR3 spans 14 amino acids. Germline V lookup: CDR1 MNHEY, CDR2 SVGEGT. CDR3 coding DNA: TGTGCCAGCAGTTACTCGACGGGGGGCTATGGCTACACCTTC. Protein sequence: CASSYSTGGYGYTF.

J is TRBJ2-7 and V is TRBV6-5, with 10 bases lining up with TRBD1. Losses at the gene ends were 6 bases for V and 6 bases for J; bases not matched to a gene: 5. CDR1 MNHEY and CDR2 SVGAGI come from the germline V gene. The CDR3 is 13 residues long. The CDR3 DNA is TGTGCCAGCAGAGGGACAGGGGAGTGCGAGCAGTACTTC. Protein: CASRGTGECEQYF.

This rearrangement joins TRBV28 to TRBJ1-1; 8 nucleotides align to TRBD1. The length of the CDR3 is 15 residues. The J segment lost 2 bases and the V segment lost 5 bases, leaving 7 bases of the junction unmatched. Per the germline V gene, CDR1 is MDHEN and CDR2 is SYDVKM. The CDR3 DNA is TGTGCCAGCAGTACCCCGGGACAGGCAAACACTGAAGCTTTCTTT. Residues: CASSTPGQANTEAFF.

The chain is built from TRBV29-1 and TRBJ2-1, with 8 bases lining up with TRBD2. J was trimmed by 8 bases and V by 6 bases; bases with no gene match: 9. The CDR3 contains 13 residues. CDR1 is SQVTM, CDR2 ANQGSEA, per germline. CDR3 bases: TGCAGCGTCGAGACTAGCGCGAGCGATGAGCAGTTCTTC. Translated, it gives CSVETSASDEQFF.

This CDR3 is CASGEDPYSNQPQHF. CDR3 DNA sequence: TGTGCCAGCGGGGAGGATCCCTATAGCAATCAGCCCCAGCATTTT. V usage is TRBV27 and J usage is TRBJ1-5; D not resolved. Germline V gives CDR1 MNHEY, CDR2 SMNVEV (reference sequence). The CDR3 has 15 amino acids. V lost 8 bases and J 0 bases, leaving 14 bases between the germline ends.

The J gene is TRBJ2-2, the V gene TRBV4-1; unclear D gene. The V end was cut by 2 bases, the J end by 0 bases, with 10 bases between. Germline loops: CDR1 MGHRA, CDR2 YSYEKL. The CDR3 is 16 amino acids. The CDR3 DNA is TGCGCCAGCAGCCAACTAGAAGAATCGAACACCGGGGAGCTGTTTTTT. It specifies CASSQLEESNTGELFF.

The V call is TRBV7-9, the J call TRBJ2-3; TRBD2 matches at 11 bases. The CDR3 spans 16 residues. Germline values: CDR1 SEHNR, CDR2 FQNEAQ (reference sequence). The J segment lost 6 bases and the V segment lost 5 bases, leaving 10 bases of the junction unmatched. The CDR3 bases are TGTGCCAGCAGCGTCCTACTAGCGGGAGTAGGGGATACGCAGTATTTT. Translation: CASSVLLAGVGDTQYF.

This clone appeared a single time. This sample includes further DNA sequences coding for the same CDR3. V usage is TRBV19 and J usage is TRBJ2-7; 7 positions match TRBD2. This CDR3 has 13 residues. Germline values: CDR1 LNHDA, CDR2 SQIVND (reference sequence). The V segment lost 1 base and the J segment 3 bases; nucleotides outside the gene matches: 0. The CDR3 nucleotides are TGTGCCAGTAGTATAGCGGGAGGCTACGAGCAGTACTTC. Translation: CASSIAGGYEQYF. Full variable domain (remainder filled in from reference TRBV19 and TRBJ2-7): DGGITQSPKYLFRKEGQNVTLSCEQNLNHDAMYWYRQDPGQGLRLIYYSQIVNDFQKGDIAEGYSVSREKKESFPLTVTSAQKNPTAFYLCASSIAGGYEQYFGPGTRLTVT.